This T cell receptor (beta chain) was sequenced in a study of blood T cell repertoires in COVID-19. Study in general: Acute and convalescent COVID-19 samples came from the United States, Italy and Spain.

This CDR3 is 14 amino acids long. Germline CDR1 SNHLY, CDR2 FYNNEI. V was trimmed by 5 bases and J by 0 bases, leaving 9 bases between them. TCRdb keeps only in-frame clones here, not all; method: immunoSEQ multiplex PCR. This repertoire shows tens of thousands of clones, roughly four fifths found once; its top ten account for just under 15%. The chain uses TRBV2 and TRBJ2-3; D is unresolved. The receptor comes from a man aged 80 or over with acute or convalescent COVID-19. Sequenced input: peripheral blood. DNA of the CDR3: TGTGCCAGCAGTACGTTTCGGAGCACAGATACGCAGTATTTT. Its translation is CASSTFRSTDTQYF.